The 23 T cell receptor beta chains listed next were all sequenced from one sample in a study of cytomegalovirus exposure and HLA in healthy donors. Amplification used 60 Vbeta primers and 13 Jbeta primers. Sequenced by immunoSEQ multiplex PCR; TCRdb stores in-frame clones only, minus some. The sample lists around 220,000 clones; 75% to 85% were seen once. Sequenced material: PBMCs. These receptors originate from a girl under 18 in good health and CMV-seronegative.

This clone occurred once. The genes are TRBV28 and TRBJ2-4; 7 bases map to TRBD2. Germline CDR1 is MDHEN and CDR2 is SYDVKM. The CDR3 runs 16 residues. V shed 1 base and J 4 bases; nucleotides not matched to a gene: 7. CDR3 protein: CASSLLGEGSKNIQYF. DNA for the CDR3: TGTGCCAGCAGTTTATTGGGGGAGGGGTCTAAAAACATTCAGTACTTC.

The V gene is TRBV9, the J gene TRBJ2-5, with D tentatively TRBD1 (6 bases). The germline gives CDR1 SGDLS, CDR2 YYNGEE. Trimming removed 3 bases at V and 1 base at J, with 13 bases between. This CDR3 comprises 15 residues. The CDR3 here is CASSEGVGPQETQYF. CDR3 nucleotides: TGTGCCAGCAGCGAGGGGGTAGGGCCCCAAGAGACCCAGTACTTC.

In DNA form, the CDR3 reads TGTGCCAGCAGTTTGGAGGGGTCCTATGGCTACACCTTC. This gives the protein CASSLEGSYGYTF. The chain combines TRBV28 with TRBJ1-2; a possible D gene is TRBD1 (5 bases). Looked up from germline, CDR1 is MDHEN and CDR2 is SYDVKM. V lost 3 bases and J 4 bases, leaving 9 bases between the germline ends. The CDR3 covers 13 residues.

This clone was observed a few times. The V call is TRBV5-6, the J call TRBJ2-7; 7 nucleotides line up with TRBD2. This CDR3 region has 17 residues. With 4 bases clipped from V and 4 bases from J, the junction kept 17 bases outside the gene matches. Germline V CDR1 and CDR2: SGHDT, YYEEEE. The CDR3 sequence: CASSLNHDPGLLYEQYF. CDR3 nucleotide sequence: TGTGCCAGCAGCCTAAATCACGACCCGGGACTACTATACGAGCAGTACTTC.

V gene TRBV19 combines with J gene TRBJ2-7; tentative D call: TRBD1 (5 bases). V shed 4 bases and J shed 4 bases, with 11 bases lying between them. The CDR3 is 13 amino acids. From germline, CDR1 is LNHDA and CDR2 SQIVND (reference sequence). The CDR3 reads CASSKQEGYEQYF. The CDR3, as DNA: TGTGCCAGTAGTAAACAGGAAGGATACGAGCAGTACTTC.

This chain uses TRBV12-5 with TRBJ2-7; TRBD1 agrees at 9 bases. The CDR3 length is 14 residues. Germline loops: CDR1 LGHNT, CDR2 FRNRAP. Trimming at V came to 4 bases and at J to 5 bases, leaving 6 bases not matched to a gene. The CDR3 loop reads CASGSPDRGDEQYF. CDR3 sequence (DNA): TGTGCTAGTGGTTCCCCGGACAGGGGAGACGAGCAGTACTTC.

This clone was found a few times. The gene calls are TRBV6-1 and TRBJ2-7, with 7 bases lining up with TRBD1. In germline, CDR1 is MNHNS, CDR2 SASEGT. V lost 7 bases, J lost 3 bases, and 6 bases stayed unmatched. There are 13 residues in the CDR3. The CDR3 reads CASIPRGSYEQYF. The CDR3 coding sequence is TGTGCCAGCATCCCCAGGGGGAGCTACGAGCAGTACTTC.

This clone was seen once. This chain's CDR3 is CASSFRGGAEKLFF. The CDR3 DNA reads as TGTGCCAGCAGTTTTAGGGGGGGGGCTGAAAAACTGTTTTTT. The chain employs TRBV6-5 and TRBJ1-4, with D maybe TRBD1 (6 bases). The CDR3 has 14 residues. V gave up 4 bases and J gave up 7 bases, with 13 bases separating them. CDR1 MNHEY and CDR2 SVGAGI come from the germline V gene.

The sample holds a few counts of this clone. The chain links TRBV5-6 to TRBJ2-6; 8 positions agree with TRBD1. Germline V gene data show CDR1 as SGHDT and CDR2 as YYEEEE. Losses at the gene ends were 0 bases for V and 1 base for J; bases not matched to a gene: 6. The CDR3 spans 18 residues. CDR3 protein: CASSLGGTGLSGANVLTF. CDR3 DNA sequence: TGTGCCAGCAGCTTGGGAGGGACAGGCTTGTCTGGGGCCAACGTCCTGACTTTC.

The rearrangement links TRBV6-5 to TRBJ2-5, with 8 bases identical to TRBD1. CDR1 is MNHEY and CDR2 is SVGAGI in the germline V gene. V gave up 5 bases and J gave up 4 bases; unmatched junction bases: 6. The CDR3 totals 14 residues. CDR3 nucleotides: TGTGCCAGCAGTGCGGGACAGGCTAGAGAGACCCAGTACTTC. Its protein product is CASSAGQARETQYF.

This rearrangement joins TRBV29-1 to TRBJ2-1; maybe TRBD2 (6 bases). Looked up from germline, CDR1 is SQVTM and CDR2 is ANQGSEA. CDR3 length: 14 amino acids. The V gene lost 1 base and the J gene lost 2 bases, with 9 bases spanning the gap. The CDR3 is CSVEGLGAYNEQFF. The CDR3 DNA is TGCAGCGTTGAAGGACTAGGGGCCTACAATGAGCAGTTCTTC.

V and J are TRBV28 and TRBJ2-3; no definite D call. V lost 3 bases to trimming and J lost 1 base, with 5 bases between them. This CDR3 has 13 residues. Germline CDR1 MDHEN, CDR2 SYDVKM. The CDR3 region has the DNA TGTGCCAGCAGTTTCCAGGGCACAGATACGCAGTATTTT. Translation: CASSFQGTDTQYF.

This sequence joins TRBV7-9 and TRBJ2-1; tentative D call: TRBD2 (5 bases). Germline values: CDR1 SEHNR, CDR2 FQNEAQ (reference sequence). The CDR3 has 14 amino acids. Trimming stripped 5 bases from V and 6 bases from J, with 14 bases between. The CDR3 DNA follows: TGTGCCAGCAGCCCCGGACTGGTATCCAATGAGCAGTTCTTC. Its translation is CASSPGLVSNEQFF.

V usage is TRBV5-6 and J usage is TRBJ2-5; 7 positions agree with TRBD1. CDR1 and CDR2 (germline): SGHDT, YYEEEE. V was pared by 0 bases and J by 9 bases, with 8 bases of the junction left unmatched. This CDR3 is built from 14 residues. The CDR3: CASSLEGRTGAQYF. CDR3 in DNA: TGTGCCAGCAGCTTGGAAGGCAGAACAGGGGCCCAGTACTTC.

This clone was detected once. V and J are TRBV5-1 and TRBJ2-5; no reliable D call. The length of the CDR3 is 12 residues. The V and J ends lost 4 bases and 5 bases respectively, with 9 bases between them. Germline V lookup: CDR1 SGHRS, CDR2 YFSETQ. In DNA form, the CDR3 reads TGCGCCAGCAGCCCCCTCGGGGAGACCCAGTACTTC. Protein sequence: CASSPLGETQYF.

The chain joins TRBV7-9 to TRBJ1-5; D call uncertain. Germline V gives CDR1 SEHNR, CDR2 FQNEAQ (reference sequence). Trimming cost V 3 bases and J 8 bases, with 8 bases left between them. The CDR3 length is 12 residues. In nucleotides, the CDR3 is TGTGCCAGCAGCTTGCCTACCGAGCCCCAGCATTTT. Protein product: CASSLPTEPQHF. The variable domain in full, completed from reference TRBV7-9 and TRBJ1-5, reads DTGVSQNPRHKITKRGQNVTFRCDPISEHNRLYWYRQTLGQGPEFLTYFQNEAQLEKSRLLSDRFSAERPKGSFSTLEIQRTEQGDSAMYLCASSLPTEPQHFGDGTRLSIL.

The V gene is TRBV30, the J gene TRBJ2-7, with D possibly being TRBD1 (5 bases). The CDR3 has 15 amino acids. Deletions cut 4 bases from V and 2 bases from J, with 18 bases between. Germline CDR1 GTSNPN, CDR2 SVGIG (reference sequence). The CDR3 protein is CAWNIRSRATYEQYF. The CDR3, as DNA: TGTGCCTGGAATATCCGAAGCAGGGCAACCTACGAGCAGTACTTC.

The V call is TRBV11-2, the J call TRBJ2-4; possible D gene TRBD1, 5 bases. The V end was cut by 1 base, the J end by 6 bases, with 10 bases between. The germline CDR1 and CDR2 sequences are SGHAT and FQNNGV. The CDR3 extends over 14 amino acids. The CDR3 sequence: CASSLVGLGNIQYF. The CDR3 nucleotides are TGTGCCAGCAGCTTAGTGGGGCTGGGAAACATTCAGTACTTC.

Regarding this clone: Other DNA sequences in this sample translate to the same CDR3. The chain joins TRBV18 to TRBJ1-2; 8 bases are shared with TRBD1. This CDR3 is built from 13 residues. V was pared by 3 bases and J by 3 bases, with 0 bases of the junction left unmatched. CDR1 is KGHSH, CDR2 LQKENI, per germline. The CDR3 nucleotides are TGTGCCAGCTCACCGGACAGGGACTATGGCTACACCTTC. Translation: CASSPDRDYGYTF.

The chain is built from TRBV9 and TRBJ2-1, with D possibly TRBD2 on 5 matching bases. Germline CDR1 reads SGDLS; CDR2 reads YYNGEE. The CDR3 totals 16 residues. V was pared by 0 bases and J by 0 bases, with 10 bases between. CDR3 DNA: TGTGCCAGCAGCGTAGTTTCAGCGGTCTCCTACAATGAGCAGTTCTTC. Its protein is CASSVVSAVSYNEQFF.

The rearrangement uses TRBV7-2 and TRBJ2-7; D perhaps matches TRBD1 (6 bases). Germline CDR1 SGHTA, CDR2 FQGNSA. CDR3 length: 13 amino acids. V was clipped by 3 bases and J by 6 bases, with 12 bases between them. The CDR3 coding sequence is TGTGCCAGCAGCTTTATCAGCAGGGGCGAGCAGTACTTC. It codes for CASSFISRGEQYF.

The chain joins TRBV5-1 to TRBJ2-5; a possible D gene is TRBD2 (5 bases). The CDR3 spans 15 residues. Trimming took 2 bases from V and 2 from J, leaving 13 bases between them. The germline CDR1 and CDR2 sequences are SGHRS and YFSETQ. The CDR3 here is CASSFRDTPQETQYF. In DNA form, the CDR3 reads TGCGCCAGCAGCTTTCGGGATACTCCACAAGAGACCCAGTACTTC.

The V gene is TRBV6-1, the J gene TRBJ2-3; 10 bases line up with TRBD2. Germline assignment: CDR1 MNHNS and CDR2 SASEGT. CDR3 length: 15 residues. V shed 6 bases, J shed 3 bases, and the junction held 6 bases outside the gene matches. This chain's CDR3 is CASRRRAGGTDTQYF. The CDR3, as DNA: TGTGCCAGCAGACGACGAGCGGGGGGGACAGATACGCAGTATTTT.